This T cell receptor (beta chain) came from a study of CD8 T cells in ankylosing spondylitis. Using its own MiXCR run on the 5' RACE reads, TCRdb lists one record per CDR3 protein. This table holds about 420,000 distinct CDR3 sequences, under 25% found once. The CDR3 spans 14 residues. With 6 bases removed from V and 4 bases from J, the gap between germline ends came to 13 bases. CDR1 and CDR2 from the germline V gene are SGHRS and YFSETQ. Study-level points and caveats: Ankylosing spondylitis blood appeared to be characterized by a TCR beta motif of fewer than ten highly homologous variants. Researchers reportedly found disease-linked clones significantly enriched in matched ankylosing spondylitis synovial fluid.

Remarks on this clonotype: Its antigen is still unknown.

The sample was blood, either unsorted or a sorted T cell fraction (not recorded which). The receptor was isolated from a male donor with ankylosing spondylitis. The rearrangement links TRBV5-1 to TRBJ2-2; D might be TRBD1 (6 bases). The CDR3 coding sequence is TGCGCCAGCACCGGACAGTACCTCACCGGGGAGCTGTTTTTT. Protein sequence: CASTGQYLTGELFF.